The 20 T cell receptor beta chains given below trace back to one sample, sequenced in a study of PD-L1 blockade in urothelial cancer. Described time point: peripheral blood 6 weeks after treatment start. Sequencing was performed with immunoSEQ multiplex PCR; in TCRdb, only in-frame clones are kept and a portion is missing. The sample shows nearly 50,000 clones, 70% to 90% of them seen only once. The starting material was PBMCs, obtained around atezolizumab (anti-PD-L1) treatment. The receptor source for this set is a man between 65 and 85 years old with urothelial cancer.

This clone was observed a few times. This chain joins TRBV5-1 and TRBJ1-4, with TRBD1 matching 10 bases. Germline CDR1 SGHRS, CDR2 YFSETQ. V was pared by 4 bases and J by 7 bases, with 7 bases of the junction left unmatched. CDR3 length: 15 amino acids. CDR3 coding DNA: TGCGCCAGCAGCCCCTGGACAGGGGGGGGTGAAAAACTGTTTTTT. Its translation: CASSPWTGGGEKLFF.

The CDR3 protein is CASSLSGLAGVEQFF. In nucleotides, the CDR3 is TGTGCCAGCAGCTTGTCGGGACTAGCGGGAGTTGAGCAGTTCTTC. The chain links TRBV7-3 to TRBJ2-1; the match to TRBD2 covers 14 bases. The CDR3 consists of 15 residues. Germline assignment: CDR1 SGHTA and CDR2 FQGTGA. The junction had 4 bases not matched to a gene; V was cut back by 3 bases and J by 9 bases.

The CDR3 DNA sequence: TGCAGTGCTAAGGAGGGGGCTGGCTACACCTTC. This translates into CSAKEGAGYTF. The chain employs TRBV20-1 and TRBJ1-2, with 7 bases that match TRBD1. CDR3 length equals 11 residues. Per the germline V gene, CDR1 is DFQATT and CDR2 is SNEGSKA (reference sequence). V lost 4 bases to trimming and J lost 7 bases; unmatched junction nucleotides: 3.

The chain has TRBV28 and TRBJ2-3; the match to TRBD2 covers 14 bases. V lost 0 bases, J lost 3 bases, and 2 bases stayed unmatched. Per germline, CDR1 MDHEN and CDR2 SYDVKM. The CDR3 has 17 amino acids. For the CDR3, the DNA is TGTGCCAGCAGTTTATGGACTAGCGGGAGGGGGACAGATACGCAGTATTTT. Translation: CASSLWTSGRGTDTQYF. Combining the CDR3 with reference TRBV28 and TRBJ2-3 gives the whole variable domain DVKVTQSSRYLVKRTGEKVFLECVQDMDHENMFWYRQDPGLGLRLIYFSYDVKMKEKGDIPEGYSVSREKKERFSLILESASTNQTSMYLCASSLWTSGRGTDTQYFGPGTRLTVL.

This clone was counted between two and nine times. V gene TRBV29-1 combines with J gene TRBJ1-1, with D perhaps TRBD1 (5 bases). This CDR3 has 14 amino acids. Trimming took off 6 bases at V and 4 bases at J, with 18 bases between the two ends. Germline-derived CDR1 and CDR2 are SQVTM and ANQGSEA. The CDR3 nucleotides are TGCAGCGTCCGCCCCGGCGGGGGAGGCACTGAAGCTTTCTTT. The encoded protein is CSVRPGGGGTEAFF.

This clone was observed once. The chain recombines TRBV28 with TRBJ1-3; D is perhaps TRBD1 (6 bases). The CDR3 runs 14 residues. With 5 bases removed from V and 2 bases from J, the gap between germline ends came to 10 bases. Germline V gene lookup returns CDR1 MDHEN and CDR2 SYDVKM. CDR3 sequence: CASSTQGTGNTIYF. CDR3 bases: TGTGCCAGCAGTACACAGGGAACTGGAAACACCATATATTTT.

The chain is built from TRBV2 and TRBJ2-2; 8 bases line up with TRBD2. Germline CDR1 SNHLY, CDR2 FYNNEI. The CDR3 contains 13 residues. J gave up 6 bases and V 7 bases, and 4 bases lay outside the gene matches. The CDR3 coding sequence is TGTGCCAGCATACCCGGGGGGGCCGGGGAGCTGTTTTTT. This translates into CASIPGGAGELFF.

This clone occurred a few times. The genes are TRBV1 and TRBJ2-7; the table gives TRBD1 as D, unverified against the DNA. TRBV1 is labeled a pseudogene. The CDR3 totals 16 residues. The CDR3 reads CTSSQGRGTADYEQYF. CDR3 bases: TGCACCAGCAGCCAAGGCAGAGGGACAGCCGACTACGAGCAGTACTTC.

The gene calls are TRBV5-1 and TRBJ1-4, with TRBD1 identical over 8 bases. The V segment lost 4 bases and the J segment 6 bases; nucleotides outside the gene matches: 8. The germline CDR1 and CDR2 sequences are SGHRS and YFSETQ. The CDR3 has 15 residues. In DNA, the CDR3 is TGCGCCAGCAGCCCGGACAGGGCCTTAGATGAAAAACTGTTTTTT. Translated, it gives CASSPDRALDEKLFF.

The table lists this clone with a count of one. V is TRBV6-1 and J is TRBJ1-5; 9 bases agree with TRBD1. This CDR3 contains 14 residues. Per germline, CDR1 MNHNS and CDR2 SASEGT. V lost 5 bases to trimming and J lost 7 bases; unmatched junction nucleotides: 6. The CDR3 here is CASSFTGGEQPQHF. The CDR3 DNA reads TGTGCCAGCAGTTTCACAGGGGGCGAACAGCCCCAGCATTTT.

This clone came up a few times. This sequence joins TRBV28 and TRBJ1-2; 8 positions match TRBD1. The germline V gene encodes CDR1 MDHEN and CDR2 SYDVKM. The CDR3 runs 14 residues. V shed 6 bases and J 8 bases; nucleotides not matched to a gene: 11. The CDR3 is CASSPIDRGRGYTF. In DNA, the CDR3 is TGTGCCAGCAGCCCTATAGACAGGGGACGCGGCTACACCTTC.

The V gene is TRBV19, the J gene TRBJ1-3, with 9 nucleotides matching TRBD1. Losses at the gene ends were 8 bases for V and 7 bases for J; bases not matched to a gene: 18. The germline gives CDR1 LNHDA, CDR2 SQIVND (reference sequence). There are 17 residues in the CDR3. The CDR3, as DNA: TGTGCCAGTTCGAAGGCGGGACAGGGTCGAAGTAGGAACACCATATATTTT. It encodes CASSKAGQGRSRNTIYF. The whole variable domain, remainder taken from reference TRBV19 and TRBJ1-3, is DGGITQSPKYLFRKEGQNVTLSCEQNLNHDAMYWYRQDPGQGLRLIYYSQIVNDFQKGDIAEGYSVSREKKESFPLTVTSAQKNPTAFYLCASSKAGQGRSRNTIYFGEGSWLTVV.

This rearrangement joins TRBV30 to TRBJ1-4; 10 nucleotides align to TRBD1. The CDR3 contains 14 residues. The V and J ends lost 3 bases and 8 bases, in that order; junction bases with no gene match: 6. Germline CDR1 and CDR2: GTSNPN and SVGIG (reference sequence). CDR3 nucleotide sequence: TGTGCCTGGAGACCACCGGGACAGGGGGAAAAACTGTTTTTT. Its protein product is CAWRPPGQGEKLFF.

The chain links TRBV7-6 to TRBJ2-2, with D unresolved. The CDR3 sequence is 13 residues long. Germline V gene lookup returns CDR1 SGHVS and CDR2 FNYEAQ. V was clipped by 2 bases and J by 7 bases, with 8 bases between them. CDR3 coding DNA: TGTGCCAGCAGCTTAACCAGCGACGGGGAGCTGTTTTTT. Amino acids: CASSLTSDGELFF.

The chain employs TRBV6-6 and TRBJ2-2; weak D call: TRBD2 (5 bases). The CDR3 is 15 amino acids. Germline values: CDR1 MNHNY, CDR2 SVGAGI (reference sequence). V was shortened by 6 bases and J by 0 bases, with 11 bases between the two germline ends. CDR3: CASRTGITNTGELFF. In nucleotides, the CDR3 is TGTGCCAGCAGAACCGGGATAACGAACACCGGGGAGCTGTTTTTT.

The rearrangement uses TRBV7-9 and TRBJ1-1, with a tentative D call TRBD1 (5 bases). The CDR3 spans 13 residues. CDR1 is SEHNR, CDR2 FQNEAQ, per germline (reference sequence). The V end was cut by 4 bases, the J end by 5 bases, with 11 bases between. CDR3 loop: CASSWTGGTEAFF. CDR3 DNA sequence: TGTGCCAGCAGCTGGACGGGGGGAACTGAAGCTTTCTTT.

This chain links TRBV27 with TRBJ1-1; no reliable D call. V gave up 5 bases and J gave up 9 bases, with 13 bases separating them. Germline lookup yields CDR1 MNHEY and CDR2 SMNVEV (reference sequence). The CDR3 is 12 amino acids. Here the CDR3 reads CASSPLGGKAFF. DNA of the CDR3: TGTGCCAGCAGTCCGTTAGGCGGGAAAGCTTTCTTT.

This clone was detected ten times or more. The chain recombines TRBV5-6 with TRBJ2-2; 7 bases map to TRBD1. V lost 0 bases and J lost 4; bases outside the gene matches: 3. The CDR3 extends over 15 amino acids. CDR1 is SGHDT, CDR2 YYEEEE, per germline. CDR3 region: CASSLDRGSTGELFF. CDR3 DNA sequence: TGTGCCAGCAGCTTGGACAGGGGAAGCACCGGGGAGCTGTTTTTT.

The chain's CDR3 is CASSLGTPRGYGYTF. As DNA, the CDR3 is TGCGCCAGCAGCTTGGGGACACCGCGGGGCTATGGCTACACCTTC. The chain combines TRBV5-1 with TRBJ1-2, with D possibly being TRBD1 (5 bases). The germline V and J ends were trimmed by 0 bases and 4 bases, with 13 bases remaining between them. The length of the CDR3 is 15 residues. Germline V gene lookup returns CDR1 SGHRS and CDR2 YFSETQ.

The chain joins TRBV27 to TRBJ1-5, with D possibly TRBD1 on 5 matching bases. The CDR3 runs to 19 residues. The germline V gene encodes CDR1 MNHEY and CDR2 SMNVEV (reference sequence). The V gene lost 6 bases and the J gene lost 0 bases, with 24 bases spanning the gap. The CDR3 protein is CASSHMGGSQTYSNQPQHF. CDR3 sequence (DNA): TGTGCCAGCAGCCACATGGGGGGGTCCCAAACTTATAGCAATCAGCCCCAGCATTTT.